This entry lists 13 T cell receptor beta chains sequenced from one sample in a study of regulatory T cells in long-lasting Graves disease. Time point indicated: newly diagnosed GD, antithyroid drugs for less than 3 months. The TCR library was made from RNA extracted from PBMCs. Both iRepertoire HTBI primers and Arm-PCR of CDR3 regions were used to build the TCR beta libraries. TCRdb itself ran the multiplex PCR reads through MiXCR, one entry per CDR3 protein. Among about 470,000 distinct CDR3 sequences, about 15% were seen once, and the ten largest hold approximately 15%. These same data were also listed under a study on T cells in Graves' hyperthyroidism and ophthalmopathy.

The starting material was peripheral blood mononuclear cells (PBMCs), obtained at new diagnosis, from a patient treated with antithyroid drugs. These receptors all come from a woman in her twenties or thirties with Graves disease.

This chain uses TRBV5-1 with TRBJ2-7, with TRBD2 identical over 9 bases. V shed 0 bases, J shed 5 bases, and the junction held 9 bases outside the gene matches. The CDR3 is 16 amino acids. From germline, CDR1 is SGHRS and CDR2 YFSETQ. As DNA, the CDR3 is TGCGCCAGCAGCTTGGCCAGAAGCGGGAGGACCCACGAGCAGTACTTC. Translated: CASSLARSGRTHEQYF.

This clonotype was seen repeatedly, ten times or more. This rearrangement joins TRBV6-1 to TRBJ1-1, with D hard to call. Germline CDR1 and CDR2: MNHNS and SASEGT. Deletions cut 3 bases from V and 11 bases from J, with 22 bases between. The CDR3 spans 15 residues. This chain's CDR3 is CASSDPARAALKAFF. CDR3 DNA sequence: TGTGCCAGCAGTGACCCCGCCCGCGCTGCTCTGAAGGCTTTCTTT.

As concerns this clonotype: A much bigger clone sits one base away, suggesting this may be a read error. Because it lacks the conserved phenylalanine or tryptophan at the end, this CDR3 is likely a read error. This chain uses TRBV11-3 with TRBJ2-1; the match to TRBD2 covers 14 bases. With 6 bases clipped from V and 0 bases from J, the junction kept 10 bases outside the gene matches. Germline CDR1 and CDR2: SGHNT and YENEEA. The CDR3 is 19 residues long. The DNA of the CDR3 is TGTGCCAGCAGTCCAGGACTAGCGGGAGGTACGGGCTCCTACAATGAGCAGTTCTGC. Its translation is CASSPGLAGGTGSYNEQFC.

This clonotype was seen many times. V is TRBV6-1 and J is TRBJ2-7; D is possibly TRBD1 or TRBD2 (5 bases each). V gave up 5 bases and J gave up 3 bases, with 8 bases separating them. This CDR3 is 12 amino acids long. Germline loops: CDR1 MNHNS, CDR2 SASEGT. The CDR3 DNA reads as TGTGCCAGCAGTCGGGACCGCTACGAGCAGTACTTC. This encodes CASSRDRYEQYF.

This clonotype has a handful of counts. The V and J genes are TRBV10-1 and TRBJ1-5; D not resolved. Germline CDR1 and CDR2: WNHNN and SYGVQD (reference sequence). CDR3 length equals 12 residues. With 8 bases removed from V and 0 bases from J, the gap between germline ends came to 5 bases. Here the CDR3 DNA reads TGCGCCAGCGGAGATAGCAATCAGCCCCAGCATTTT. Amino acids: CASGDSNQPQHF.

This chain joins TRBV6-2 or TRBV6-3 and TRBJ1-2; no definite D call. This CDR3 is 12 amino acids long. V dropped 2 bases and J dropped 5 bases, with 6 bases sitting between them. Germline V gives CDR1 MNHEY, CDR2 SVGEGT. Written as DNA, the CDR3 is TGTGCCAGCAGTTACGGCGGGTATGGCTACACCTTC. Translated: CASSYGGYGYTF.

Remarks on this clonotype: Given a far larger clone just one base away, this is likely a sequencing read error. The chain has TRBV6-5 and TRBJ2-1; D not resolved. The CDR3 runs 11 residues. Between the trimmed V and J ends, which lost 0 bases and 10 bases, there was a span of 4 bases. The germline CDR1 and CDR2 sequences are MNHEY and SVGAGI. The CDR3: CASSYSYEQFF. DNA for the CDR3: TGTGCCAGCAGTTACTCCTACGAGCAGTTCTTC.

The chain combines TRBV7-6 with TRBJ2-1; TRBD2 matches 8 bases. The germline CDR1 and CDR2 sequences are SGHVS and FNYEAQ. V lost 8 bases to trimming and J lost 9 bases; unmatched junction nucleotides: 12. There are 14 residues in the CDR3. CDR3 in DNA: TGTGCCAGCGTAGCGGGAACCGAGAGGGGTGAGCAGTTCTTC. Encoded protein: CASVAGTERGEQFF.

This clonotype occurred a few times. The chain employs TRBV25-1 and TRBJ2-6; possible D gene TRBD1, 5 bases. The CDR3 extends over 15 amino acids. Trimming took 6 bases from V and 0 from J, leaving 9 bases between them. Per the germline V gene, CDR1 is MGHDK and CDR2 is SYGVNS. The CDR3 nucleotides read TGTGCCAGCAGGGGGCTCGTCTCTGGGGCCAACGTCCTGACTTTC. Protein sequence: CASRGLVSGANVLTF.

This clonotype has at least ten counts. This rearrangement joins TRBV30 to TRBJ1-2; D is undetermined. Germline-derived CDR1 and CDR2 are GTSNPN and SVGIG (reference sequence). V was shortened by 1 base and J by 3 bases, with 9 bases between the two germline ends. This CDR3 is built from 13 residues. CDR3 in DNA: TGTGCCTGGAGTGACAGTTGGGACTATGGCTACACCTTC. Translation: CAWSDSWDYGYTF.

This clonotype was counted ten times or more. The chain is built from TRBV5-1 and TRBJ2-3; D remains ambiguous. The CDR3 loop spans 14 amino acids. The V gene lost 4 bases and the J gene lost 6 bases, with 15 bases spanning the gap. Germline V gene data show CDR1 as SGHRS and CDR2 as YFSETQ. The CDR3 is CASSPDSSSDTQYF. CDR3 nucleotides: TGCGCCAGCAGCCCCGACTCGAGCTCTGATACGCAGTATTTT.

This chain uses TRBV20-1 with TRBJ2-7; TRBD2 matches 7 bases. CDR3 length equals 16 residues. Trimming took 3 bases from V and 3 from J; bases not matched to a gene: 14. Germline V lookup: CDR1 DFQATT, CDR2 SNEGSKA (reference sequence). This chain's CDR3 is CSASYGRSSGVYEQYF. The CDR3 bases are TGCAGTGCTAGTTATGGTAGGTCTAGCGGTGTCTACGAGCAGTACTTC.

This clonotype was picked up many times. The gene calls are TRBV10-1 and TRBJ2-2, with D unresolved. The germline V gene has CDR1 WNHNN and CDR2 SYGVQD (reference sequence). The CDR3 is 13 amino acids. V lost 3 bases and J 2 bases, leaving 4 bases between the germline ends. CDR3 DNA: TGCGCCAGCAGTGATCCAAACACCGGGGAGCTGTTTTTT. Translation gives CASSDPNTGELFF.